This T cell receptor (beta chain) derives from a study of regulatory T cells in long-lasting Graves disease. Regarding the study as a whole: The researchers studied only peripheral blood, not thyroid tissue. Compared with new cases, persistent Graves' patients showed reduced TCR diversity.

Researchers made TCR beta libraries by using iRepertoire HTBI primers and running Arm-PCR on CDR3 regions. TCRdb recomputed calls from the multiplex PCR reads with MiXCR, one row per CDR3 protein. The sample consists of about 420,000 distinct CDR3 sequences, around 15% of them appearing once. Time point here: newly diagnosed GD, antithyroid drugs for less than 3 months. Extracted PBMC RNA gave rise to the TCR library. J lost 3 bases, V lost 5 bases, and 5 bases had no gene match. The CDR3 length is 15 residues. In germline, CDR1 is MNHEY, CDR2 SVGEGT. This clonotype was picked up many times. Its antigen is not identified. This same sample was also part of a study on T cells in Graves' hyperthyroidism and ophthalmopathy.

This chain connects TRBV6-2 or TRBV6-3 to TRBJ1-2; TRBD1 agrees at 11 bases. Sequenced material: peripheral blood mononuclear cells (PBMCs), taken at new diagnosis, from a patient treated with antithyroid drugs. This receptor was taken from a woman between 18 and 30 years old with Graves disease. Written as DNA, the CDR3 is TGTGCCAGCAGTGTACCGGGACAGGGGGACTATGGCTACACCTTC. Protein product: CASSVPGQGDYGYTF.